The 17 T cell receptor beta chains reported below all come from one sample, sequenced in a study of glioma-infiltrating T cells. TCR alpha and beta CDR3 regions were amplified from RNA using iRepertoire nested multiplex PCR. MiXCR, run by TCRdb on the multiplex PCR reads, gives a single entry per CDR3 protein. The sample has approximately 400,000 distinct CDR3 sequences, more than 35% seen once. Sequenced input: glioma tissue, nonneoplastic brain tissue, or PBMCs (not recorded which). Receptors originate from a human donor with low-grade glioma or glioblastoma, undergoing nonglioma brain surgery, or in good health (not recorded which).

The CDR3 nucleotides are TGTGCCAGCAGCCCCGGCAGGGGGCGCGGTCAGCCCCAGCATTTT. Translated: CASSPGRGRGQPQHF. The chain links TRBV7-6 to TRBJ1-5; TRBD1 agrees at 8 bases. Germline V CDR1 and CDR2: SGHVS, FNYEAQ. This CDR3 region has 15 residues. Trimming cost V 5 bases and J 6 bases; bases outside gene matches: 9.

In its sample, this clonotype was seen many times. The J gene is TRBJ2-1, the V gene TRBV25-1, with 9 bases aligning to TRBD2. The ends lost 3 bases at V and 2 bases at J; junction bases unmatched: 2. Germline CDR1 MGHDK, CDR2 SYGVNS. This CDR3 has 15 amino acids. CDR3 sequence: CASSDSGGPYNEQFF. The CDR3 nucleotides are TGTGCCAGCAGTGATAGCGGGGGCCCCTACAATGAGCAGTTCTTC.

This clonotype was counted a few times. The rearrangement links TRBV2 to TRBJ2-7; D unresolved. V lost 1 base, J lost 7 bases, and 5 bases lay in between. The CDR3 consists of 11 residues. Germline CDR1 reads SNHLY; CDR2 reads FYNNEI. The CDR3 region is CASSEVTEQYF. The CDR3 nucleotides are TGTGCCAGCAGTGAAGTGACAGAGCAGTACTTC.

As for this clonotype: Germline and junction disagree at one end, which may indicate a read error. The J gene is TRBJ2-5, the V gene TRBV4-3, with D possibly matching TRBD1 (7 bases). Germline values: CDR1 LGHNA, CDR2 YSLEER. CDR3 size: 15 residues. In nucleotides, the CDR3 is TGCGCCAGCAGCCAAGATGGAGGGGGCGGAGAGACCCGGTACTTC. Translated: CASSQDGGGGETRYF.

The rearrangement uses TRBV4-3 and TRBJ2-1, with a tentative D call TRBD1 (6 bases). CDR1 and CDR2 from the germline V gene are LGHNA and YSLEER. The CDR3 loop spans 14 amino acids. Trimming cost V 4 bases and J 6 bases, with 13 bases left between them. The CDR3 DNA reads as TGCGCCAGCAGCCTATCGGACAGTCCCAATGAGCAGTTCTTC. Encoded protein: CASSLSDSPNEQFF.

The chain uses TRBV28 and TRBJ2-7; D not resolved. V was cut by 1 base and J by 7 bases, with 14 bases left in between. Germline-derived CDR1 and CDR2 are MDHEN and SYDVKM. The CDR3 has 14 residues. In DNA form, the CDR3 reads TGTGCCAGCAGTTTATTAGGCATCTTGACTGAGCAGTACTTC. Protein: CASSLLGILTEQYF.

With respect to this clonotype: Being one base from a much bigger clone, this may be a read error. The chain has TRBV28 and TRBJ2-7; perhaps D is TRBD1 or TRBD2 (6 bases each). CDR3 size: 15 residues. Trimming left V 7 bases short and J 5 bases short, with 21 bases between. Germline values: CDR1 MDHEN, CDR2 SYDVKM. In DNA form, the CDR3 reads TGTGCCAGCACAGGAGGGGGGCGCGTAGGCAACGAGCAGTACTTC. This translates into CASTGGGRVGNEQYF.

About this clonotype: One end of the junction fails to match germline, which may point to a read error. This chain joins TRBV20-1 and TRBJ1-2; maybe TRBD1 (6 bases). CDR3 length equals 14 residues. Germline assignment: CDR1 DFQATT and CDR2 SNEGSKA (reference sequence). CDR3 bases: TGCAGTGAAAAGGGGCTTCAGGGGAACTATGGCTACAGCTTC. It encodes CSEKGLQGNYGYSF.

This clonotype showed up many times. The CDR3 DNA reads as TGTGCCAGCAGTTTATATGGGGCGATGAACACTGAAGCTTTCTTT. Translating it yields CASSLYGAMNTEAFF. The chain employs TRBV28 and TRBJ1-1, with D possibly matching TRBD1 (5 bases). Trimming stripped 1 base from V and 0 bases from J, with 9 bases between. This CDR3 spans 15 amino acids. The germline gives CDR1 MDHEN, CDR2 SYDVKM.

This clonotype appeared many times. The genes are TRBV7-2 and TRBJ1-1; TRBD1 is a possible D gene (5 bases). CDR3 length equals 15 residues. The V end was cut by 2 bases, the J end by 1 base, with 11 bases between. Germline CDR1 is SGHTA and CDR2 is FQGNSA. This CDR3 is CASSLQGLGNTEAFF. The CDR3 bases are TGTGCCAGCAGCTTACAGGGTCTGGGGAACACTGAAGCTTTCTTT.

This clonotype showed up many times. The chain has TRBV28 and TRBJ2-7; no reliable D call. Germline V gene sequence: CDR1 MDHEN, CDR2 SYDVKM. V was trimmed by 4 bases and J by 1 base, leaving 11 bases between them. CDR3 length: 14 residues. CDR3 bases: TGTGCCAGCAGTTCCCCGAGACATTCCTACGAGCAGTACTTC. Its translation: CASSSPRHSYEQYF.

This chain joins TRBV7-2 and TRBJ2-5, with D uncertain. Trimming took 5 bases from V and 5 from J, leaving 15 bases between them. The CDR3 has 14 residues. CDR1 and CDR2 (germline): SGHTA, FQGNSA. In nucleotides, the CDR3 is TGTGCCAGCAGCCTCGACACCGTAAAGGAGACCCAGTACTTC. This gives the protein CASSLDTVKETQYF.

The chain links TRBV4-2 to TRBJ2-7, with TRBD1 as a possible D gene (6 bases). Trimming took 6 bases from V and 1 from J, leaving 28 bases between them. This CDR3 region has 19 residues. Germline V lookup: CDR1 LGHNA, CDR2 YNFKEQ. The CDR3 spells CASRITAAQGSSWSYEQYF. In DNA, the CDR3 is TGTGCCAGCAGGATCACAGCGGCACAGGGCTCGAGTTGGTCCTACGAGCAGTACTTC.

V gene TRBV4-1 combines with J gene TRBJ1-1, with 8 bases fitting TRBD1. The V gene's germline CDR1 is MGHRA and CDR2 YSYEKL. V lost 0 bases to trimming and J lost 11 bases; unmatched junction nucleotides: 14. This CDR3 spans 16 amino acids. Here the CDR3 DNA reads TGCGCCAGCAGCCAAGATGGGACGGGCGGGAGACAGGGGGCTTTCTTT. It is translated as CASSQDGTGGRQGAFF.

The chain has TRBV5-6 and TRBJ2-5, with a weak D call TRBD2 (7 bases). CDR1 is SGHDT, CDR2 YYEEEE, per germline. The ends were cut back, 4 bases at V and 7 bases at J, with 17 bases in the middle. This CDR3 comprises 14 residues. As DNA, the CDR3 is TGTGCCAGCAGCGCCGACCGTAGGGGGGGGACCCAGTACTTC. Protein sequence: CASSADRRGGTQYF.

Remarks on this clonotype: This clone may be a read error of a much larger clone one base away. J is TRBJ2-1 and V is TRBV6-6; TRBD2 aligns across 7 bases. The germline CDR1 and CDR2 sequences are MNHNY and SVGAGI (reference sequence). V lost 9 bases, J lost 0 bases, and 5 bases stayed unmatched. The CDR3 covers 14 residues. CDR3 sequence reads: CASMRESSYNEQFF. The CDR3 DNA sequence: TGTGCCAGTATGCGGGAGAGCTCCTACAATGAGCAGTTCTTC.

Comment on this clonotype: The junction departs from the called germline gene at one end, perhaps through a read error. The CDR3 is CASSQPGGGNTIYF. DNA for the CDR3: TGCGCCAGCAGCCAACCCGGGGGTGGAAACACCATATATTTT. The rearrangement links TRBV28 to TRBJ1-3, with D maybe TRBD1 (5 bases). CDR3 length equals 14 residues. The germline CDR1 and CDR2 sequences are MDHEN and SYDVKM.